Listed below are T cell receptor beta chains from one sample, sequenced in a study of lymphopenia after photon versus proton radiotherapy. Data came from immunoSEQ multiplex PCR; TCRdb stores just in-frame clones and leaves some out. The sample has approximately 71,000 clones, more than 75% seen once; the top ten hold roughly 3%. Sequences were derived from peripheral blood, sampled from a patient treated with photon-based radiotherapy. These receptors came from a woman aged 70 to 79 with pancreatic cancer. The conserved cysteine and the conserved F or W are not part of the CDR3 here.

v_call	j_call	cdr3_aa
TRBV4-2	TRBJ2-2	ASSQGGGRFAGELF
TRBV7-9	TRBJ2-7	ASSPPIAGLTYEQY
TRBV10-1	TRBJ1-5	ASSDAEQDNQPQH
TRBV10-3	TRBJ2-1	AISGRLAGGYNEQF
TRBV27	TRBJ2-5	ASSLGQNQETQY
TRBV19	TRBJ2-1	ASSISGGGHNEQF
TRBV4-2	TRBJ2-1	ASSQELIAGFYEQF
TRBV4-3	TRBJ2-3	ASSQAADTQY
TRBV7-6	TRBJ2-2	ASRRTSGTFTGELF
TRBV28	TRBJ2-7	ASSSEGQGGTYEQY
TRBV7-9	TRBJ2-5	ASSPDREQETQY
TRBV6-6	TRBJ2-7	ASSYSGPNEQY
TRBV6-5	TRBJ1-4	ASSYSGQPNEKLF
TRBV30	TRBJ1-2	AWRLTDYGYT
TRBV12-5	TRBJ2-1	ASGLVTIGYNEQF